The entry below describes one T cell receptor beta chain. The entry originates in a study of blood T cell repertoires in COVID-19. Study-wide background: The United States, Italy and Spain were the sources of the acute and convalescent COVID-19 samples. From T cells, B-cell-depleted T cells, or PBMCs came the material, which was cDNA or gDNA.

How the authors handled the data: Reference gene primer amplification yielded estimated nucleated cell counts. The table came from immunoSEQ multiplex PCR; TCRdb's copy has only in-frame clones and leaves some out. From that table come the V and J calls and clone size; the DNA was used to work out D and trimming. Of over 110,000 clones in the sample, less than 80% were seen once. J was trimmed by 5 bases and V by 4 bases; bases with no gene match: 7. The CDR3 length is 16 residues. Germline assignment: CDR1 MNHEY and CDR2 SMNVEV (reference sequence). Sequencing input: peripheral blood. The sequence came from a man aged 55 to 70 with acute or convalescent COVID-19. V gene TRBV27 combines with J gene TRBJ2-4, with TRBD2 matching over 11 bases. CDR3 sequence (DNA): TGTGCCAGCAGTTCCTTAGCGGGAGGGCCGCAAAACATTCAGTACTTC. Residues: CASSSLAGGPQNIQYF.